A single sample gave rise to the 29 T cell receptor beta chains below, sequenced in a study of T cell responses to AZD1222 COVID-19 vaccine. Repertoires were generated with immunoSEQ multiplex PCR, while TCRdb's copy carries only in-frame clones and drops some. This table has 150,000 to 180,000 clones, 88% appearing once. The sample in question was peripheral blood, obtained on day 0 of AZD1222 vaccination. The source is an adult in good health.

The rearrangement joins TRBV15 to TRBJ1-2, with 7 bases fitting TRBD1. The CDR3 runs 16 residues. Germline V gene data show CDR1 as LNHNV and CDR2 as YYDKDF (reference sequence). V dropped 3 bases and J dropped 4; count of bases not matched to a gene: 11. The CDR3, as DNA: TGTGCCACCAGCAGGCGGACAGGAAGGTTTGGCTATGGCTACACCTTC. Amino acids: CATSRRTGRFGYGYTF. The variable domain in full, with the rest retrieved from reference TRBV15 and TRBJ1-2, is DAMVIQNPRYQVTQFGKPVTLSCSQTLNHNVMYWYQQKSSQAPKLLFHYYDKDFNNEADTPDNFQSRRPNTSFCFLDIRSPGLGDTAMYLCATSRRTGRFGYGYTFGSGTRLTVV.

The chain carries TRBV7-2 and TRBJ1-6; no reliable D call. CDR3 length: 13 amino acids. Germline CDR1 reads SGHTA; CDR2 reads FQGNSA. With 6 bases removed from V and 4 bases from J, the gap between germline ends came to 7 bases. The CDR3 region has the DNA TGTGCCAGCAGGGTCGATTATAATTCACCCCTCCACTTT. It specifies CASRVDYNSPLHF.

The chain is built from TRBV7-8 and TRBJ1-1, with 9 bases that match TRBD1. The trim removed 8 bases at V and 1 base at J, leaving 2 bases unmatched. Per the germline V gene, CDR1 is SGHVS and CDR2 is FQNEAQ. The CDR3 spans 13 residues. CDR3 amino acids: CASGGQGNTEAFF. Written as DNA, the CDR3 is TGTGCCAGCGGGGGACAGGGGAACACTGAAGCTTTCTTT.

CDR3 amino acids: CAISGGTGSSRGYTF. CDR3 coding DNA: TGTGCCATCAGTGGCGGGACAGGGTCCTCTAGGGGCTACACCTTC. V is TRBV10-3 and J is TRBJ1-2; the match to TRBD1 covers 9 bases. Germline V gene sequence: CDR1 ENHRY, CDR2 SYGVKD. The CDR3 sequence is 15 residues long. With V trimmed by 4 bases and J by 8 bases, 11 bases remained unmatched.

V gene TRBV9 combines with J gene TRBJ1-4; D is undetermined. The CDR3 is made up of 15 amino acids. Germline CDR1 is SGDLS and CDR2 is YYNGEE. V lost 4 bases and J 5 bases, leaving 15 bases between the germline ends. CDR3 loop: CASSPSGRTNEKLFF. The CDR3 DNA sequence: TGTGCCAGCAGCCCCTCTGGAAGGACCAATGAAAAACTGTTTTTT.

This chain joins TRBV24-1 and TRBJ2-1; D is uncertain. V was pared by 2 bases and J by 6 bases, with 10 bases between. The CDR3 is 14 residues long. Germline V gene data show CDR1 as KGHDR and CDR2 as SFDVKD. This CDR3 reads CATSDWRRGNEQFF. The CDR3 nucleotides read TGTGCCACCAGTGATTGGCGTAGAGGCAATGAGCAGTTCTTC.

This chain connects TRBV9 to TRBJ2-2; D gene unclear. Trimming pared 4 bases from V and 2 bases from J, leaving 6 bases between. Germline V gene lookup returns CDR1 SGDLS and CDR2 YYNGEE. The CDR3 is made up of 13 amino acids. DNA of the CDR3: TGTGCCAGCAGCCACCCCAACACCGGGGAGCTGTTTTTT. Its translation is CASSHPNTGELFF.

J is TRBJ1-6 and V is TRBV6-6, with D possibly matching TRBD1 (5 bases). The V end was cut by 2 bases, the J end by 10 bases, with 15 bases between. The CDR3 extends over 15 amino acids. Looked up from germline, CDR1 is MNHNY and CDR2 is SVGAGI (reference sequence). The CDR3 region is CASSYTGQTGSPLHF. The CDR3 coding sequence is TGTGCCAGCAGTTACACCGGACAAACCGGCTCACCCCTCCACTTT.

The CDR3 here is CASSPSPSGVPHNEQFF. CDR3 nucleotides: TGTGCCAGCAGCCCCTCGCCTAGCGGGGTCCCCCACAATGAGCAGTTCTTC. The chain carries TRBV4-2 and TRBJ2-1; TRBD2 aligns across 9 bases. CDR3 length equals 17 residues. Germline CDR1 reads LGHNA; CDR2 reads YNFKEQ. V shed 4 bases and J 5 bases; nucleotides not matched to a gene: 12.

A word on this clone: Other DNA sequences in this sample translate to the same CDR3. V gene TRBV5-1 combines with J gene TRBJ2-7; 10 bases agree with TRBD1. The V gene's germline CDR1 is SGHRS and CDR2 YFSETQ. Trimming took 3 bases from V and 3 from J; bases not matched to a gene: 3. This CDR3 region has 14 residues. The CDR3 DNA sequence: TGCGCCAGCAGCTGGACAGGGGGGAGCTACGAGCAGTACTTC. It translates to CASSWTGGSYEQYF.

This clone has a single count. The chain uses TRBV5-1 and TRBJ1-2; a possible D gene is TRBD1 (6 bases). The CDR3 sequence is 15 residues long. V was shortened by 5 bases and J by 5 bases, with 19 bases between the two germline ends. Germline V gives CDR1 SGHRS, CDR2 YFSETQ. CDR3 in DNA: TGCGCCAGCAGGTTCGGGTCAGGGGATATGTATGGCTACACCTTC. Translation: CASRFGSGDMYGYTF.

V gene TRBV3-1 (or the pseudogene TRBV3-2) combines with J gene TRBJ1-6; no reliable D call. The CDR3 has 15 residues. Germline CDR1 LGHDT, CDR2 YNNKEL (reference sequence). Trimming cost V 4 bases and J 6 bases, with 13 bases left between them. The CDR3 here is CASSRSGRVNSPLHF. The CDR3 DNA is TGTGCCAGCAGCCGGTCGGGGAGGGTTAATTCACCCCTCCACTTT.

The chain links TRBV3-1 (or the pseudogene TRBV3-2) to TRBJ2-7; no definite D call. Germline V lookup: CDR1 LGHDT, CDR2 YNNKEL (reference sequence). Deletions cut 1 base from V and 0 bases from J, with 7 bases between. The CDR3 runs to 14 residues. CDR3 coding DNA: TGTGCCAGCAGCCAAGTTAGGGACTCCTACGAGCAGTACTTC. Translating it yields CASSQVRDSYEQYF.

This sequence joins TRBV28 and TRBJ1-2; possible D gene TRBD1, 5 bases. The CDR3 consists of 13 residues. Germline lookup yields CDR1 MDHEN and CDR2 SYDVKM. Trimming cost V 10 bases and J 7 bases, with 19 bases left between them. CDR3 DNA sequence: TGTGCCACCTGCGTGGGGCGGGTCGGTGGCTACACCTTC. It codes for CATCVGRVGGYTF.

The V and J genes are TRBV5-4 and TRBJ1-6; perhaps TRBD1 as D (6 bases). V was clipped by 4 bases and J by 3 bases, with 14 bases between them. Germline V gene lookup returns CDR1 SGHNT and CDR2 YYREEE (reference sequence). The CDR3 is made up of 16 amino acids. CDR3 DNA: TGTGCCAGCAGCAACGTGACAGGCAGCTATAATTCACCCCTCCACTTT. As protein: CASSNVTGSYNSPLHF. The whole variable domain, filled in from reference TRBV5-4 and TRBJ1-6, reads ETGVTQSPTHLIKTRGQQVTLRCSSQSGHNTVSWYQQALGQGPQFIFQYYREEENGRGNFPPRFSGLQFPNYSSELNVNALELDDSALYLCASSNVTGSYNSPLHFGNGTRLTVT.

This rearrangement joins TRBV7-2 to TRBJ2-7; the D is unclear. Germline lookup yields CDR1 SGHTA and CDR2 FQGNSA. V lost 6 bases, J lost 0 bases, and 12 bases lay in between. The CDR3 length is 14 residues. CDR3 residues: CASSSSAASYEQYF. CDR3 sequence (DNA): TGTGCCAGCAGTTCCTCGGCGGCCTCCTACGAGCAGTACTTC. Variable domain in full (rest from reference TRBV7-2 and TRBJ2-7): GAGVSQSPSNKVTEKGKDVELRCDPISGHTALYWYRQSLGQGLEFLIYFQGNSAPDKSGLPSDRFSAERTGGSVSTLTIQRTQQEDSAVYLCASSSSAASYEQYFGPGTRLTVT.

The CDR3 reads CASSSTAGGLYEQYF. The CDR3 DNA is TGTGCCAGCAGCTCCACGGCGGGGGGGCTATACGAGCAGTACTTC. The chain links TRBV11-2 to TRBJ2-7; 9 bases are shared with TRBD2. The CDR3 is 15 amino acids. Germline V gene data show CDR1 as SGHAT and CDR2 as FQNNGV. V lost 4 bases to trimming and J lost 4 bases; unmatched junction nucleotides: 8.

V and J are TRBV13 and TRBJ2-1, with 7 bases that match TRBD2. The CDR3 sequence is 15 residues long. CDR1 and CDR2 from the germline V gene are PRHDT and FYEKMQ (reference sequence). With 5 bases clipped from V and 0 bases from J, the junction kept 4 bases outside the gene matches. CDR3 protein: CASSNGGSSYNEQFF. DNA of the CDR3: TGTGCCAGCAGCAACGGGGGGAGCTCCTACAATGAGCAGTTCTTC.

The gene calls are TRBV5-4 and TRBJ1-1, with a weak D call TRBD1 (6 bases). Germline V gives CDR1 SGHNT, CDR2 YYREEE (reference sequence). The CDR3 spans 17 residues. Trimming stripped 4 bases from V and 0 bases from J, with 19 bases between. CDR3 in amino acids: CASSPSVDSRVNTEAFF. The DNA for the CDR3 is TGTGCCAGCAGCCCGTCCGTGGACAGCCGGGTGAACACTGAAGCTTTCTTT.

This clone was found once. The rearrangement uses TRBV29-1 and TRBJ2-3; 8 bases are shared with TRBD1. The CDR3 consists of 14 residues. V dropped 6 bases and J dropped 6; count of bases not matched to a gene: 11. Germline V gene data show CDR1 as SQVTM and CDR2 as ANQGSEA. CDR3 sequence: CSVQPGQVTDTQYF. CDR3 bases: TGCAGCGTACAGCCGGGACAGGTTACGGATACGCAGTATTTT.

The V and J genes are TRBV4-3 and TRBJ1-2; a weak D match, TRBD1 (6 bases). The germline gives CDR1 LGHNA, CDR2 YSLEER. V was cut by 3 bases and J by 6 bases, with 14 bases left in between. The CDR3 contains 14 residues. CDR3 in amino acids: CASSQDPGGHGYTF. In nucleotides, the CDR3 is TGCGCCAGCAGCCAGGACCCGGGGGGCCATGGCTACACCTTC.

The genes are TRBV11-2 and TRBJ2-5; D is perhaps TRBD2 (5 bases). The germline CDR1 and CDR2 sequences are SGHAT and FQNNGV. Trimming pared 5 bases from V and 4 bases from J, leaving 14 bases between. The CDR3 loop spans 14 amino acids. CDR3 coding DNA: TGTGCCAGCAGCGGACGGGGTATAGGAGAGACCCAGTACTTC. As protein: CASSGRGIGETQYF.

The V and J genes are TRBV7-2 and TRBJ1-2, with D perhaps matching TRBD1 (5 bases). V lost 2 bases and J 8 bases, leaving 9 bases between the germline ends. The CDR3 sequence is 12 residues long. The germline CDR1 and CDR2 sequences are SGHTA and FQGNSA. The CDR3 nucleotides are TGTGCCAGCAGCTTATTGGGGGTAGGCTACACCTTC. Its protein product is CASSLLGVGYTF.

The CDR3 coding sequence is TGTGCCAGCAGCTTAGTGAGGGTCGACGAGCAGTACTTC. It codes for CASSLVRVDEQYF. V gene TRBV11-2 combines with J gene TRBJ2-7, with D perhaps TRBD2 (5 bases). The CDR3 consists of 13 residues. Germline lookup yields CDR1 SGHAT and CDR2 FQNNGV. V was clipped by 1 base and J by 5 bases, with 9 bases between them.

This clone was recorded a few times. The chain is built from TRBV19 and TRBJ2-5; D gene unclear. CDR1 LNHDA and CDR2 SQIVND come from the germline V gene (reference sequence). V gave up 1 base and J gave up 5 bases, with 8 bases separating them. CDR3 size: 13 residues. The CDR3: CASSIGLTETQYF. The CDR3 DNA reads TGTGCCAGTAGTATAGGACTGACGGAGACCCAGTACTTC.

The CDR3 protein is CASSLSSDRGFLGAFF. CDR3 nucleotides: TGTGCCAGCAGCTTATCTTCGGACAGGGGATTCCTTGGCGCGTTTTTT. V is TRBV7-2 and J is TRBJ1-4; 9 bases are a match to TRBD1. V shed 2 bases, J shed 16 bases, and the junction held 17 bases outside the gene matches. CDR1 and CDR2 (germline): SGHTA, FQGNSA. The CDR3 extends over 16 amino acids.

The V gene is TRBV27, the J gene TRBJ1-5, with a weak D call TRBD1 (5 bases). The CDR3 runs to 15 residues. With 4 bases removed from V and 0 bases from J, the gap between germline ends came to 10 bases. Per germline, CDR1 MNHEY and CDR2 SMNVEV (reference sequence). This CDR3 is CASSYDSNSNQPQHF. The CDR3 DNA reads as TGTGCCAGCAGTTACGACAGTAATAGCAATCAGCCCCAGCATTTT.

In this sample, this clone turned up once. V and J are TRBV7-2 and TRBJ2-1, with D uncertain. This CDR3 is 13 amino acids long. Deletions cut 6 bases from V and 3 bases from J, with 9 bases between. The germline CDR1 and CDR2 sequences are SGHTA and FQGNSA. Here the CDR3 reads CASSSTDYNEQFF. Here the CDR3 DNA reads TGTGCCAGCAGTTCCACAGACTACAATGAGCAGTTCTTC.

The chain's CDR3 is CASSQNTAFF. The CDR3 nucleotides read TGTGCCAGCAGCCAGAACACAGCTTTCTTT. This chain connects TRBV7-8 to TRBJ1-1; D remains unclear. The CDR3 is made up of 10 amino acids. From germline, CDR1 is SGHVS and CDR2 FQNEAQ. V was cut by 5 bases and J by 10 bases, with 8 bases left in between.